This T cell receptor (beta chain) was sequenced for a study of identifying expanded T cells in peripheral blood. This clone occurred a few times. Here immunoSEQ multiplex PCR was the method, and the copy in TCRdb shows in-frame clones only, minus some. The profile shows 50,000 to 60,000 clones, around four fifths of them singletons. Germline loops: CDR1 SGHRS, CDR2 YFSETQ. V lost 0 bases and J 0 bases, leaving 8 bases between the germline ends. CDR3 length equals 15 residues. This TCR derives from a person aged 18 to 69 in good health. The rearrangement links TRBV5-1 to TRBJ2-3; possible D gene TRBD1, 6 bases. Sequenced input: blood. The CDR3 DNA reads TGCGCCAGCAGCTTGGATACAGGGAGCACAGATACGCAGTATTTT. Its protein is CASSLDTGSTDTQYF.